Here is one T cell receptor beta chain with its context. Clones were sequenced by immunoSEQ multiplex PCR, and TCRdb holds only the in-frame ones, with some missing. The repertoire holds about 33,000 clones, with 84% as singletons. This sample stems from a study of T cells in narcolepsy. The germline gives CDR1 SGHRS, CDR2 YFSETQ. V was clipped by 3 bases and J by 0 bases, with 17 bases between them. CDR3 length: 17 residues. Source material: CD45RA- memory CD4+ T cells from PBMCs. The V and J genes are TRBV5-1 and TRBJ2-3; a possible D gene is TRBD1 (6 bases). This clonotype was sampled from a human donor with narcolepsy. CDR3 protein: CASSSVPGHDSTDTQYF. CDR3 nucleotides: TGCGCCAGCAGCTCAGTCCCGGGACATGATAGCACAGATACGCAGTATTTT.